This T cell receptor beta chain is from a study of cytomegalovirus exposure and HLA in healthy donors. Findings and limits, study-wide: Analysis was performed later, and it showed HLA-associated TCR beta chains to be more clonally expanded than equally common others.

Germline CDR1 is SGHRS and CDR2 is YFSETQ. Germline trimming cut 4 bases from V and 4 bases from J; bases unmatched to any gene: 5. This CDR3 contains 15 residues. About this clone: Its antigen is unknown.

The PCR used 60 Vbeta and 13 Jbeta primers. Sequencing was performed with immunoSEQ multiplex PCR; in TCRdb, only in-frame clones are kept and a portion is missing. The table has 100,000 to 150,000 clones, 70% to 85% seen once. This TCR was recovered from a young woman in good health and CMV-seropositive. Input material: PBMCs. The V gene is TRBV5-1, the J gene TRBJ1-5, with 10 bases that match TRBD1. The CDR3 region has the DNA TGCGCCAGCAGCCCCGGGACAGGGGAGAATCAGCCCCAGCATTTT. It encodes CASSPGTGENQPQHF. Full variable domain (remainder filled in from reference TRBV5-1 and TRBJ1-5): KAGVTQTPRYLIKTRGQQVTLSCSPISGHRSVSWYQQTPGQGLQFLFEYFSETQRNKGNFPGRFSGRQFSNSRSEMNVSTLELGDSALYLCASSPGTGENQPQHFGDGTRLSIL.